This is a list of T cell receptor beta chains from one sample in a study of cytomegalovirus exposure and HLA in healthy donors. Measured with immunoSEQ multiplex PCR; TCRdb has only the in-frame clones, and not every one. This sample's table reports some 75,000 clones. Sequencing was carried out using PBMCs. These receptors were obtained from a boy aged 5-17 years in good health and CMV-seronegative. Each CDR3 is given without its conserved first and last residue. The D gene is left open where the match is weak.

D gene: -; J gene: TRBJ1-2; V gene: TRBV28; CDR3 protein: ASVPGAAGNGYT
D gene: TRBD1; J gene: TRBJ1-1; V gene: TRBV23-1; CDR3 protein: ASSQSGQGPLVVF
D gene: -; J gene: TRBJ2-2; V gene: TRBV5-1; CDR3 protein: ASSLTSLSPGELF
D gene: TRBD2; J gene: TRBJ2-1; V gene: TRBV6-4; CDR3 protein: ASSVKAGGNVEQF
D gene: TRBD2; J gene: TRBJ2-5; V gene: TRBV7-7; CDR3 protein: ASSSLAGEETQY
D gene: -; J gene: TRBJ1-1; V gene: TRBV11-2; CDR3 protein: ASSVTGRMNTEAF
D gene: -; J gene: TRBJ1-2; V gene: TRBV2; CDR3 protein: ASSSQRATNYGYT
D gene: -; J gene: TRBJ1-3; V gene: TRBV4-1; CDR3 protein: ASSQALRGVGNTIY
D gene: -; J gene: TRBJ2-7; V gene: TRBV7-9; CDR3 protein: ASSPLIAHEQY
D gene: -; J gene: TRBJ2-7; V gene: TRBV11-1; CDR3 protein: ASSQWSTSGVQY